This T cell receptor (beta chain) was sequenced for a study of cytomegalovirus exposure and HLA in healthy donors (dated by TCRdb to about 2017). For the wider study: An earlier analysis of under 600 of the donors reported 250 to 300 Gb of sequence data and roughly 110 million unique TCR beta sequences from some 180 million T cells. An early release that covered some 640 HLA-typed donors contained approximately 290 gigabases of sequencing data and 80 million or so unique TCR sequences. Among the roughly 400 genotyped donors, more than 70% belonged to the genetic ancestry cluster associated with self-reported Caucasian donors. The study aimed to test whether cataloging public T cell receptors could reveal signatures of past pathogen exposure. The T cell repertoires of about 700 subjects were profiled by immunosequencing and related to cytomegalovirus serostatus. Along with the approximately 700-subject first cohort, a separate validation cohort of over a hundred different subjects was used. The study combined high-throughput TCR immunosequencing, statistical association of individual TCRs with disease status, and machine learning to predict cytomegalovirus infection status. A later analysis re-examined previously published TCR beta repertoires from about 670 donors and added high-resolution HLA genotyping to investigate patterns of TCR occurrence. In the later analysis, no new phenotypic data were used to find candidate immune exposures; instead, reliance was placed on TCR beta sequences and their occurrence across donors. In an earlier analysis of 500 to 650 of the donors, high-throughput TCR beta sequencing was used to judge whether each TCR beta V gene segment behaved as functional or pseudogenic. Donor age, sex, ethnicity and CMV serostatus were compiled together with the repertoire data. Genome-wide SNP genotypes for about 55% of the 666 donors were used in a later genetic analysis, which treated that subset as a discovery cohort. Every repertoire in the discovery cohort had been generated on one and the same sequencing platform. HLA typing included class I and class II loci at four-digit resolution. Typing coverage differed by locus: A, B, C, DRB1 and DQB1 were typed in roughly 620-630 donors, DQA1 in 522, DPA1 in some 600, and DPB1 in around 490. About five DR-DQ haplotypes were handled as single units for association and clustering because linkage in the cohort was strong. Across around 400 genotyped donors of the cohort, an average of approximately 240,000 unique TCR beta nucleotide sequences per donor were sequenced, and about a sixth of those sequences were non-productive. Findings and caveats that apply to the study as a whole: Immune exposure information for the cohort was limited to CMV serostatus. A later genetic analysis associated a missense DCLRE1C variant with V-gene and J-gene trimming of TCR beta chains, and an independent cohort replicated the association. The study listed around 160 TCR beta chains as associated with cytomegalovirus. A later analysis found that most CMV-associated TCR beta chains appeared HLA-restricted, with HLA associations seemingly driven largely by CMV exposure. When HLA alleles, especially DR and DQ, strongly co-occurred, attributing TCR associations to individual alleles was difficult. Most TCR sequences were seen in very few donors, while some public TCRs were found in many individuals. Linkage disequilibrium might explain the correlated functional status among segregating V segments, but an unknown experimental factor could not be ruled out. Presence/absence analyses assumed roughly uniform sequencing depth across donors, an assumption that may not hold. In a later analysis, 15,000 to 20,000 TCR beta sequences were associated with specific HLA alleles at a false discovery rate of 0.05. According to a later analysis, parvovirus B19, influenza, CMV and Epstein-Barr virus appeared linked to several top co-occurrence clusters. A cluster of highly shared sequence variants was judged likely to be a technical artifact of the sequencing pipeline. The authors suggested that the approach could potentially be generalized to other disease states and immunological phenotypes. In an earlier analysis of around 500 of the donors, most TCR beta V segments appeared in productive rearrangements about 87% or about 30% of the time, broadly matching IMGT annotations. Because HLA typing was missing for some donors at each locus, association tests included only the typed subset. The classifier was reported to diagnose cytomegalovirus status with high specificity and sensitivity in both the original and validation cohorts. Some IMGT-functional V segments, including TRBV6-2 and TRBV6-3, could not be distinguished by the 87-base-pair reads and were therefore excluded. A further reported finding was that TCR beta sequences accurately predicted the HLA-A and HLA-B alleles for most subjects in the first cohort. Because counts were too low, fewer than 20 rarely observed V segments, including chromosome 9 orphons, were excluded from the earlier analysis of about 500 of the donors. A few of the identified cytomegalovirus-associated TCR beta chains were confirmed in vitro to be specific for cytomegalovirus antigens. In a later analysis, the rate of TCR association differed among HLA loci, with DRB1 alleles having the most associated TCRs and HLA-C alleles having the fewest. According to a later genetic analysis, donors in an Asian-associated ancestry cluster had fewer N-insertions in productive TCRs than the approximately 610-donor mean. Compared with equally common non-associated chains, HLA-associated TCR beta chains in a later analysis were more clonally expanded and had lower generation probabilities. This cohort had only TCR beta chains sequenced, and the lack of alpha or paired-chain data limited which features could be detected.

The cohort consisted of hundreds of healthy bone marrow donors. Cohort members were all nominally healthy when sampled, although unrecorded immune exposures were likely present. The donor was CMV seronegative and was included in the group of over 300 seronegative cohort members. A peripheral blood sample was provided by each donor, and peripheral blood mononuclear cells were used for TCR beta sequencing. The Qiagen DNeasy Blood Extraction Kit was used to extract genomic DNA from the blood cell samples. As regards this clone: Its antigen is unknown. The junction shows a germline mismatch at one end, possibly a read error.

Libraries were prepared through the immunoSEQ multiplex PCR assay. The multiplex PCR relied on a mix of 60 forward primers for TCR Vbeta segments and 13 reverse primers for TCR Jbeta segments. The CDR3 region of rearranged TCR beta genes was amplified from genomic DNA by a multiplex PCR assay. The amplified TCR beta libraries were sequenced on the Illumina HiSeq System as 87-base-pair reads. As for the original processing: In a later analysis, 77 million or so unique TCR beta chains were counted across the roughly 700 repertoires, and approximately 9.9 million of these chains were shared by at least two donors. A nearest-neighbor algorithm error-corrected the raw reads and collapsed the reads into unique sequences, merging closely related sequences to remove PCR and sequencing errors. To assign V, D and J gene segments, CDR3 sequences were aligned to IMGT reference sequences. For a sequence to be retained, a match of at least six nucleotides to both a V gene segment and a J gene segment was required. A rearrangement counted as productive if the CDR3 had no stop codons and remained in frame with V and J, and every other rearrangement counted as non-productive. Following IMGT convention, CDR3 was defined as the stretch from the second conserved V-encoded cysteine to the conserved J-encoded phenylalanine. Sequences without an unambiguous match to a single V gene segment were excluded from the earlier analysis of approximately 560 of the donors. In an earlier analysis of approximately 590 of the donors, V segments were called functional above 56.7% productive rearrangements and were called segregating when the between-donor standard deviation exceeded 5%. A statistical classification framework was built for diagnosing cytomegalovirus status from the catalog of TCR beta chain sequences. In a later analysis, TCR nucleotide sequences were compared against IMGT/GENE-DB human TR gene sequences so that V and J genes could be assigned. The TCRdist pipeline was used in a later analysis to assign CDR3 sequences and most-parsimonious VDJ recombination scenarios. In a later analysis, every TCR beta chain was defined by the combination of its CDR3 amino acid sequence and its V-gene family, and reads without a unique V-gene family were dropped. As a way to deal with suspected cross-contamination and a sequencing artifact, a later analysis dropped under 600 nucleotide sequences that were highly shared and had low generation probability. In a later analysis, a clonal expansion index was calculated for each public chain from normalized within-repertoire ranks of inferred template counts. In a later analysis, generation probabilities were computed with a VDJ recombination model fitted to out-of-frame rearrangements, and the resulting probabilities were checked against IGoR. In a later analysis, hypergeometric tests were used to score TCR-TCR, TCR-HLA and TCR-CMV co-occurrence, with a repertoire-size bias correction applied to TCR pairs. A later analysis estimated false discovery rates by permuting HLA or CMV assignments 20 times. A later analysis grouped co-occurring TCRs with DBSCAN, adding TCRdist sequence similarity when clustering within HLA-allele-positive subsets. Repertoires with fewer than 30,000 or more than 120,000 public chains, plus five repertoires with anomalous nucleotide sharing, were excluded from co-occurrence clustering. What TCRdb holds here is the immuneACCESS table cut down to in-frame rearrangements. Part of the clones is not present; checked against another copy, under half of the missing clones reflect an unresolved V gene, and the others are unexplained. V and J calls plus clone size are reproduced from that table; the DNA served to infer D and trimming. For this sample, the table gives approximately 120,000 clones. The biggest ten clones account for approximately 0.93% of the sample.

The germline V gene gives CDR1 as SGHRS and CDR2 as YFSETQ. From the cysteine up to the phenylalanine, the CDR3 has a length of 14 residues. Only the CDR3 DNA is retained, 42 bases long and in frame from the first base. The source is a man between 18 and 35 years old in good health and CMV-seronegative. The sequencing sample was made of PBMCs. The V and J genes are TRBV5-1 and TRBJ1-2, and the D gene may be TRBD1, 5 bases matching. Here is the DNA: TGCGCCACCAGCGAATGGGGGGAAGTGAATGGCTACACCTTC. Translated, this is CATSEWGEVNGYTF.